This entry features one T cell receptor beta chain sequence. Antigen: not known. Unmatched junction bases numbered 6, after V lost 4 bases and J lost 4 bases. The CDR3 extends over 14 amino acids. CDR1 SEHNR and CDR2 FQNEAQ come from the germline V gene (reference sequence). The data belong to a study of radiotherapy plus CTLA-4 blockade in lung cancer. Overall study results and limits: In blood, after radiotherapy plus ipilimumab, tumor-derived TCR clones expanded.

Patients in the study, people with chemo-refractory metastatic non-small-cell lung cancer, received focal radiation plus ipilimumab CTLA-4 blockade. The repertoire was sequenced with immunoSEQ multiplex PCR; TCRdb's copy has only in-frame clones and lacks some. The table records more than 40,000 clones, around 69% of them present only once. The chain has TRBV7-9 and TRBJ1-1; TRBD1 agrees at 7 bases. Sequencing was performed on peripheral blood, taken from a patient treated with radiotherapy plus ipilimumab. The receptor comes from a human donor with non-small cell lung cancer who had stable disease on radiotherapy plus ipilimumab. This CDR3 reads CASSSRGDATEAFF. The CDR3 bases are TGTGCCAGCAGCTCCAGGGGGGATGCCACTGAAGCTTTCTTT.